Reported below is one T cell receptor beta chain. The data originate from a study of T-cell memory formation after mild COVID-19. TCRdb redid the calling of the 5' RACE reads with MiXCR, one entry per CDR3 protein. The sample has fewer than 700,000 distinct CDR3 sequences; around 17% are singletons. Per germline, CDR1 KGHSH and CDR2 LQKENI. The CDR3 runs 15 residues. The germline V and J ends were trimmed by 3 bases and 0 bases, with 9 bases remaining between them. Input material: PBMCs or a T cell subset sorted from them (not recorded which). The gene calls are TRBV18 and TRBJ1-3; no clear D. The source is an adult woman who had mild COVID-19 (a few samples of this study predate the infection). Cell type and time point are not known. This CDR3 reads CASSPPSNSGNTIYF. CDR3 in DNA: TGTGCCAGCTCACCTCCTTCGAACTCTGGAAACACCATATATTTT. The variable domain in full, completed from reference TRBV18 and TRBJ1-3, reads NAGVMQNPRHLVRRRGQEARLRCSPMKGHSHVYWYRQLPEEGLKFMVYLQKENIIDESGMPKERFSAEFPKEGPSILRIQQVVRGDSAAYFCASSPPSNSGNTIYFGEGSWLTVV.